This TCR beta chain was sequenced in a study of cytomegalovirus exposure and HLA in healthy donors. Study-wide results and caveats: Reportedly, diagnosis of cytomegalovirus status by the classifier showed high specificity and sensitivity. The study designated over 150 TCR beta chains cytomegalovirus-associated. Testing in vitro showed a few CMV-associated chains specific for CMV antigens.

Details on this clone: What it binds is unknown.

Trimming removed 5 bases from V and 2 bases from J, with 18 bases in between. The CDR3 extends over 15 amino acids. Germline CDR1 and CDR2: GTSNPN and SVGIG (reference sequence). TCRdb keeps only in-frame clones here, not all; method: immunoSEQ multiplex PCR. The profile covers under 250,000 clones, with over 80% appearing a single time and around 5.5% taken by the ten largest. The specimen sequenced was PBMCs. The chain combines TRBV30 with TRBJ2-5; D is possibly TRBD1 or TRBD2 (5 bases each). This receptor was identified in a young woman in good health and CMV-seronegative. CDR3: CAWGGGRVGQETQYF. The CDR3 DNA reads as TGTGCCTGGGGGGGTGGCCGGGTAGGGCAAGAGACCCAGTACTTC.